Each of the 2 T cell receptor beta chains below was sequenced from the same sample in a study of CD8 T cells in Susac syndrome. Roughly 0.45 to 1 ug RNA was reverse transcribed with random hexamers. TCRdb redid the calling of the immunoSEQ multiplex PCR reads with MiXCR, one entry per CDR3 protein. The sample has about 140,000 distinct CDR3 sequences, around 95% seen once. What was sequenced was CD4+ T cells from PBMCs. These receptors were collected from a human donor with Susac syndrome.

The chain has TRBV12-3 or TRBV12-4 and TRBJ2-7; TRBD2 matches 15 bases. The CDR3 length is 14 residues. The V segment lost 8 bases and the J segment 2 bases; nucleotides outside the gene matches: 1. CDR3 DNA: TGTGCCAGCGGACTAGCGGGAGGGACCTACGAGCAGTACTTC. The encoded protein is CASGLAGGTYEQYF.

This clonotype was detected once. The rearrangement links TRBV7-2 to TRBJ1-1; a possible D gene is TRBD1 (6 bases). This CDR3 contains 13 residues. Germline values: CDR1 SGHTA, CDR2 FQGNSA. V lost 5 bases and J lost 6, with 13 bases in between. CDR3 DNA: TGTGCCAGCAGCGTATGGCCAGGGGCTGAAGCTTTCTTT. This gives the protein CASSVWPGAEAFF.